Listed here is a single TCR beta chain. The entry originates in a study of blood T cell repertoires in COVID-19. The CDR3 is 17 residues long. V was pared by 1 base and J by 1 base, with 10 bases of the junction left unmatched. CDR1 LGHNA and CDR2 YSLEER come from the germline V gene. Sequencing was performed with immunoSEQ multiplex PCR; in TCRdb, only in-frame clones are kept and a portion is missing. This sample has about 46,000 clones, with 70% to 90% found just once. The sequencing input was peripheral blood. The V gene is TRBV4-3, the J gene TRBJ2-7; 7 nucleotides align to TRBD1. This TCR came from an elderly woman with COVID-19, enrolled during active disease. The CDR3: CASSQVSGGGGSYEQYF. The DNA for the CDR3 is TGCGCCAGCAGCCAAGTATCAGGGGGTGGTGGGTCCTACGAGCAGTACTTC.